The TCR beta chain described here comes from a study of vaccination and CD4 T cells after COVID-19. Cultured CD4+ T cell DNA was sequenced using the Oncomine TCR Beta short-read assay. A single record per CDR3 protein comes from TCRdb applying MiXCR to the PCR reads. The sample records over 10,000 distinct CDR3 sequences, approximately 80% being singletons. The CDR3 covers 15 residues. Deletions cut 5 bases from V and 1 base from J, with 14 bases between. Germline CDR1 and CDR2: SEHNR and FQNEAQ (reference sequence). Sample treatment: 10-day PBMC culture with coronavirus spike peptide pools or control peptides (ViraFEST assay). Per well, roughly 1.9 million PBMCs were cultured in the presence of 9 to 10 IU/ml IL-2 and 9.5 to 10 ug/ml peptide pools. As regards this clonotype: Its antigen remains unidentified.

V usage is TRBV7-9 and J usage is TRBJ2-5; D gene unclear. The TCR was taken from a human donor who had recovered from COVID-19. The specimen sequenced was CD4+ T cells from blood, cultured in vitro. The CDR3: CASSPGGTFQETQYF. CDR3 in DNA: TGTGCCAGCAGCCCGGGCGGCACGTTCCAAGAGACCCAGTACTTC.